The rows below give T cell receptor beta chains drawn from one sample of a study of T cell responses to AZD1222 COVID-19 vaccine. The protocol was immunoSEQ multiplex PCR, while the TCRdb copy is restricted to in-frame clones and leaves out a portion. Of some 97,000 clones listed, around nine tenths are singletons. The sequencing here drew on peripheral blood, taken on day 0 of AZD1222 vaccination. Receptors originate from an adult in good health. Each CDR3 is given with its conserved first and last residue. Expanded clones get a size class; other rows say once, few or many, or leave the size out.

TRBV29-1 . CSVSGLAGGETQYF
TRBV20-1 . CSASDFIRSTDTQYF
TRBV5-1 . CASSLEPGSQAFF
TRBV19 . CASSAGLALLAGELFF
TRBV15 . CATSRVPRETQYF
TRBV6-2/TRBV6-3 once CASSPTDQPQHF
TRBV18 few CASSPLGKGSNQPQHF
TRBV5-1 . CASTGLENTEAFF
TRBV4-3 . CASSQVLSGGPYEQYF
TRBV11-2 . CASSLGAGTGLYGYTF
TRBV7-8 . CASSLAAGFDSPLHF
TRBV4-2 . CASSQVGAQRSAEAFF
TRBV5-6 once CASSSAGGYNEQFF
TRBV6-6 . CASREGAAGFAQHF
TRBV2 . CASSELQTSGASPTKNIQYF
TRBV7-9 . CASSLTQANTEAFF
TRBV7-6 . CASSSHRGGTEAFF
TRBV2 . CASTTGGWGYTF
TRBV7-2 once CASSLVSRGPYNEQFF
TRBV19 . CASSIGGIGEAFF
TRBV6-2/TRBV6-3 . CASSQGNTIYF
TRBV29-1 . CSVGDGTDTQYF
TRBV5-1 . CASSYLGMAYEQYF
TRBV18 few CASSSGTSNQPQHF
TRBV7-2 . CASSPTWKNTEAFF
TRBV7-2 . CASSFGTWDGYTF
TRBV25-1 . CASSENGFGQPQHF
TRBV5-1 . CASSLGDSNYGYTF
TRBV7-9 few CASSPSAAGGYGYTF
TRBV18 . CASSPLAGGETQYF
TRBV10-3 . CAITNPEAEGGYTF
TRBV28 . CASNSDRAGELFF
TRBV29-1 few CSVSGDRIEQYF
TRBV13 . CASKLQGPKLVAQYF
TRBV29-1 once CSVEDQVGANVLTF
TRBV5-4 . CASSLLAGGAGDTQYF
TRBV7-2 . CASSPRMRGLSWGYTF
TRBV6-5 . CASMGGWGEYGYTF
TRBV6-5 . CASSLDGDTYEQYF
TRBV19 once CASSTTVNTEAFF
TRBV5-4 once CASTLAGIDTEAFF
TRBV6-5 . CASRSGSVRTGELFF
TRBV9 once CASSVGPATGGTEAFF
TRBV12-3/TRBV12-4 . CASSLELNTEAFF
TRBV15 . CATSRDRGNTEAFF
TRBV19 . CASRWTSNTEAFF
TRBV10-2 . CASRAGTTSNQPQHF
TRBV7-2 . CASSLGVSGGAETQYF
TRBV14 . CASSQGRLLGYTF
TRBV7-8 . CASSLERFLPGTAEKLFF
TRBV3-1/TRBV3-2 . CASSQDLLGGVNNEQFF
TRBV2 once CASSSEGSSYEQYF
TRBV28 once CASRHTQGKKGNEQFF
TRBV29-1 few CSAMTGGDYGYTF
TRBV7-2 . CASSFERRPQHF
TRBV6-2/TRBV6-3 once CASSYSGGVNQPQHF
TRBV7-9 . CASSLSGAGEQYF
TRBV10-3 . CAIRGRAGTEAFF
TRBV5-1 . CASSLEGRSSGNTIYF
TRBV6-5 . CASSYSGGFTEAFF